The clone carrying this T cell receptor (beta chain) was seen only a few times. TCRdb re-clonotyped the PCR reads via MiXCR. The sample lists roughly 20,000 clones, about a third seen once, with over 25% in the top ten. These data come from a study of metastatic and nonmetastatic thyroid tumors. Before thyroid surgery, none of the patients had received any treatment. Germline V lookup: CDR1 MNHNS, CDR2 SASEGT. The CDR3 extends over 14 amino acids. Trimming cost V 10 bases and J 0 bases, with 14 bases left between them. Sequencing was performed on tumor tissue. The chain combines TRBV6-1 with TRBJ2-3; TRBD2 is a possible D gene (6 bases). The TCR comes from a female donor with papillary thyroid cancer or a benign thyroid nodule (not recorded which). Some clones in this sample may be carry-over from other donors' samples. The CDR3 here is CAIPAGSSTDTQYF. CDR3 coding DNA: TGTGCCATCCCAGCGGGTTCTAGCACAGATACGCAGTATTTT.